The clone carrying this T cell receptor (beta chain) was seen only a few times. Both iRepertoire HTBI primers and Arm-PCR of CDR3 regions were used to build the TCR beta libraries. MiXCR, run by TCRdb on the multiplex PCR reads, gives a single entry per CDR3 protein. The top ten hold roughly 46% of the sample, which has 650,000 to 850,000 distinct CDR3 sequences, around 32% seen once. The source of the sample is a study of regulatory T cells in long-lasting Graves disease. Study information: Persistent cases took antithyroid drugs over 5 years and stayed TSH receptor antibody positive.

Stated time point: persistent/refractory GD, antithyroid drugs over 5 years with positive TRAb. RNA from PBMCs was the source of the TCR library. CDR3 length equals 15 residues. The V gene's germline CDR1 is DFQATT and CDR2 SNEGSKA (reference sequence). V shed 4 bases and J 7 bases; nucleotides not matched to a gene: 7. The starting material was peripheral blood mononuclear cells (PBMCs), obtained when the disease was refractory, from a patient treated with antithyroid drugs. The J gene is TRBJ2-5, the V gene TRBV20-1; TRBD2 matches at 15 bases. This TCR came from a female donor with Graves disease. CDR3 coding DNA: TGCAGTGCTACCGGACTAGCGGGAGGGCCGGGGACCCAGTACTTC. Residues: CSATGLAGGPGTQYF.